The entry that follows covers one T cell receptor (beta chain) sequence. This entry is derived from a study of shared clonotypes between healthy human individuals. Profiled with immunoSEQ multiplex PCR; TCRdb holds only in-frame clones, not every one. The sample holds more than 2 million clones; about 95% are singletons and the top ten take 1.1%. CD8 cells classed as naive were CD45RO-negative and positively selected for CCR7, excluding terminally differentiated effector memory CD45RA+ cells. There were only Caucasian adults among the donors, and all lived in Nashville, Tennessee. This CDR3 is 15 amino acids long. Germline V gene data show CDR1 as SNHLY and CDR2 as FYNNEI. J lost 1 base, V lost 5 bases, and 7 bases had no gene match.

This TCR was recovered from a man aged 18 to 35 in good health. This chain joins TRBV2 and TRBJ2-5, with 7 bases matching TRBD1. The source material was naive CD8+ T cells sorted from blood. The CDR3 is CASSNDGTVQETQYF. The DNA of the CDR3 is TGTGCCAGCAGTAACGACGGGACAGTCCAAGAGACCCAGTACTTC. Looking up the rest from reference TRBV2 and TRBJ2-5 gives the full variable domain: EPEVTQTPSHQVTQMGQEVILRCVPISNHLYFYWYRQILGQKVEFLVSFYNNEISEKSEIFDDQFSVERPDGSNFTLKIRSTKLEDSAMYFCASSNDGTVQETQYFGPGTRLLVL.